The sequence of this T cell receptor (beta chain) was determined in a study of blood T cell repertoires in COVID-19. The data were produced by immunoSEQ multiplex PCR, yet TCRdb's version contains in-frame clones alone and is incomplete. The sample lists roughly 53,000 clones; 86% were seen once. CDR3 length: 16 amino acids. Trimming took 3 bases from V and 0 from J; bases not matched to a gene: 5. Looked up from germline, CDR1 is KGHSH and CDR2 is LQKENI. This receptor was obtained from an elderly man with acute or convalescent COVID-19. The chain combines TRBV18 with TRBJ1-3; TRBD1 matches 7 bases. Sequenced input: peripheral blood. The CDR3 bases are TGTGCCAGCTCACCCGACAGGGTCAGCTCTGGAAACACCATATATTTT. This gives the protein CASSPDRVSSGNTIYF.